Below, 27 T cell receptor beta chains from the same sample are listed, as sequenced in a study of OX40 agonist ivuxolimab in advanced cancers. The table came from immunoSEQ multiplex PCR; TCRdb's copy has only in-frame clones and leaves some out. The table records 65,000 to 90,000 clones, roughly 90% of them present only once. Sequenced here: CD4+ or CD8+ T cells sorted from blood, sampled in a trial of the OX40 agonist ivuxolimab. These receptors were obtained from an adult with an advanced solid tumor such as melanoma, head and neck, liver or kidney cancer.

The gene calls are TRBV5-6 and TRBJ1-5; no reliable D call. The V gene's germline CDR1 is SGHDT and CDR2 YYEEEE. The CDR3 is 14 amino acids. V was clipped by 0 bases and J by 4 bases, with 8 bases between them. CDR3 DNA: TGTGCCAGCAGCTTGGCCAGCGGAAATCAGCCCCAGCATTTT. Its protein product is CASSLASGNQPQHF.

V is TRBV12-5 and J is TRBJ2-3, with D possibly being TRBD2 (5 bases). The CDR3 has 12 amino acids. CDR1 is LGHNT, CDR2 FRNRAP, per germline. Trimming took 5 bases from V and 8 from J, leaving 11 bases between them. The CDR3 region is CASGGRAPTQYF. The CDR3 DNA is TGTGCTAGTGGTGGGAGAGCTCCTACGCAGTATTTT.

The J gene is TRBJ2-5, the V gene TRBV11-2, with D unclear. Looked up from germline, CDR1 is SGHAT and CDR2 is FQNNGV. V dropped 3 bases and J dropped 0 bases, with 14 bases sitting between them. The CDR3 has 16 residues. The CDR3, as DNA: TGTGCCAGCAGCTTTACGGTTTCCGAGTACCAAGAGACCCAGTACTTC. Encoded protein: CASSFTVSEYQETQYF.

The rearrangement links TRBV7-9 to TRBJ2-2; TRBD1 aligns across 10 bases. Trimming cost V 6 bases and J 0 bases; bases outside gene matches: 10. Germline V gene data show CDR1 as SEHNR and CDR2 as FQNEAQ (reference sequence). The CDR3 has 18 residues. The CDR3 sequence is CASRGPGQGTANTGELFF. CDR3 nucleotides: TGTGCCAGCAGAGGTCCGGGACAGGGGACGGCGAACACCGGGGAGCTGTTTTTT.

The V call is TRBV5-8, the J call TRBJ2-2; D is perhaps TRBD1 (6 bases). Germline lookup yields CDR1 SGHTS and CDR2 YDEGEE. The CDR3 is 16 amino acids. V lost 0 bases, J lost 1 base, and 10 bases lay in between. In DNA, the CDR3 is TGTGCCAGCAGCTTGGGCGACAGGTTGAACACCGGGGAGCTGTTTTTT. It encodes CASSLGDRLNTGELFF. The full variable domain, in which reference TRBV5-8 and TRBJ2-2 provide the parts outside the CDR3, is EAGVTQSPTHLIKTRGQQATLRCSPISGHTSVYWYQQALGLGLQFLLWYDEGEERNRGNFPPRFSGRQFPNYSSELNVNALELEDSALYLCASSLGDRLNTGELFFGEGSRLTVL.

This chain connects TRBV5-8 to TRBJ2-7, with TRBD1 as a possible D gene (5 bases). The ends were cut back, 2 bases at V and 2 bases at J, with 23 bases in the middle. Germline V gene sequence: CDR1 SGHTS, CDR2 YDEGEE. This CDR3 comprises 18 residues. Written as DNA, the CDR3 is TGTGCCAGCAGCTTAGCCGGACGTTGGGGCAGTCGGACCTACGAGCAGTACTTC. It encodes CASSLAGRWGSRTYEQYF.

This chain joins TRBV7-9 and TRBJ1-6; no definite D call. The germline V gene has CDR1 SEHNR and CDR2 FQNEAQ (reference sequence). The CDR3 sequence is 12 residues long. The ends were cut back, 5 bases at V and 13 bases at J, with 12 bases in the middle. The CDR3 region is CASSQEFKPLHF. The CDR3 coding sequence is TGTGCCAGCAGCCAAGAATTCAAGCCCCTCCACTTT.

The V gene is TRBV7-9, the J gene TRBJ2-1; either TRBD1 or TRBD2 may fit D (6 bases each). Germline CDR1 is SEHNR and CDR2 is FQNEAQ (reference sequence). Trimming stripped 5 bases from V and 9 bases from J, with 11 bases between. CDR3 length: 12 residues. In DNA, the CDR3 is TGTGCCAGCAGCCTAGGGGGGTCTGAGCAGTTCTTC. Protein: CASSLGGSEQFF.

This clone showed up just a few times. The chain uses TRBV13 and TRBJ1-5, with D uncertain. Germline assignment: CDR1 PRHDT and CDR2 FYEKMQ (reference sequence). V dropped 3 bases and J dropped 2 bases, with 11 bases sitting between them. This CDR3 is built from 15 residues. The CDR3 loop is CASSLGGEGNQPQHF. CDR3 DNA: TGTGCCAGCAGCTTGGGCGGGGAGGGCAATCAGCCCCAGCATTTT.

J is TRBJ2-7 and V is TRBV6-5; unclear D gene. Germline values: CDR1 MNHEY, CDR2 SVGAGI. The length of the CDR3 is 14 residues. Trimming took 0 bases from V and 1 from J, leaving 7 bases between them. This CDR3 reads CASSYSLGSYEQYF. CDR3 bases: TGTGCCAGCAGTTACTCGCTAGGTTCCTACGAGCAGTACTTC.

The chain couples TRBV7-3 to TRBJ2-7, with D perhaps given as TRBD1 or TRBD2 (6 bases each). The CDR3 length is 15 residues. V lost 2 bases to trimming and J lost 3 bases, with 14 bases between them. Germline-derived CDR1 and CDR2 are SGHTA and FQGTGA. CDR3 sequence: CASSLDHGGNYEQYF. In DNA, the CDR3 is TGTGCCAGCAGCTTAGACCACGGGGGCAACTACGAGCAGTACTTC.

The chain carries TRBV4-3 and TRBJ2-6; D gene uncertain. The CDR3 is 14 amino acids. Germline lookup yields CDR1 LGHNA and CDR2 YSLEER. V shed 4 bases and J shed 0 bases, with 4 bases lying between them. CDR3 in DNA: TGCGCCAGCAGCCCAGTCTCTGGGGCCAACGTCCTGACTTTC. Translating it yields CASSPVSGANVLTF.

The V call is TRBV11-1, the J call TRBJ1-1; D ambiguous. Trimming pared 0 bases from V and 1 base from J, leaving 18 bases between. Germline CDR1 reads SGHAT; CDR2 reads FQDESV (reference sequence). The CDR3 runs to 18 residues. CDR3 region: CASSLAPAAYTWNTEAFF. CDR3 nucleotides: TGTGCCAGCAGCTTAGCCCCGGCTGCATATACCTGGAACACTGAAGCTTTCTTT.

The CDR3 is CASSLDSSYNEQFF. CDR3 DNA sequence: TGTGCCAGCAGTCTGGACAGCTCCTACAATGAGCAGTTCTTC. This sequence joins TRBV27 and TRBJ2-1; the D gene is possibly TRBD1 (6 bases). Germline CDR1 and CDR2: MNHEY and SMNVEV (reference sequence). The CDR3 runs 14 residues. The V end lost 5 bases, the J end lost 0 bases, and 8 bases lay between the germline ends.

The chain couples TRBV29-1 to TRBJ2-7; D unclear. CDR1 is SQVTM, CDR2 ANQGSEA, per germline. The germline V and J ends were trimmed by 6 bases and 3 bases, with 15 bases remaining between them. The CDR3 loop spans 13 amino acids. The chain's CDR3 is CSVQDGQHYEQYF. The CDR3 region has the DNA TGCAGCGTCCAAGATGGGCAGCACTACGAGCAGTACTTC.

The CDR3 is CASTTNVNQPQHF. CDR3 DNA sequence: TGTGCCAGCACCACAAATGTAAATCAGCCCCAGCATTTT. The V gene is TRBV2, the J gene TRBJ1-5; D unclear. Germline V gene sequence: CDR1 SNHLY, CDR2 FYNNEI. V lost 7 bases and J lost 4, with 11 bases in between. The CDR3 length is 13 residues.

The chain carries TRBV19 and TRBJ1-1; no clear D gene. The germline V gene encodes CDR1 LNHDA and CDR2 SQIVND (reference sequence). The CDR3 length is 14 residues. V gave up 5 bases and J gave up 0 bases, with 10 bases separating them. The CDR3 loop reads CASSYDGMNTEAFF. CDR3 sequence (DNA): TGTGCCAGTAGTTATGACGGGATGAACACTGAAGCTTTCTTT.

The J gene is TRBJ2-5, the V gene TRBV4-1; D is undetermined. The CDR3 has 16 amino acids. The V gene's germline CDR1 is MGHRA and CDR2 YSYEKL. Trimming removed 0 bases at V and 1 base at J, with 12 bases between. In nucleotides, the CDR3 is TGCGCCAGCAGCCAAGATGGTACCGGGTCCCAAGAGACCCAGTACTTC. It codes for CASSQDGTGSQETQYF.

J is TRBJ2-1 and V is TRBV9, with TRBD2 identical over 8 bases. Germline lookup yields CDR1 SGDLS and CDR2 YYNGEE. With V trimmed by 0 bases and J by 4 bases, 3 bases remained unmatched. This CDR3 has 15 amino acids. The CDR3 DNA reads as TGTGCCAGCAGCGTAGCGGGGGGGCTGTACAATGAGCAGTTCTTC. This codes for CASSVAGGLYNEQFF.

V usage is TRBV21-1 and J usage is TRBJ2-5; the table gives TRBD1 as D, unverified against the DNA. TRBV21-1 is a recognized pseudogene. The CDR3 totals 13 residues. The chain's CDR3 is CASSKVGAETQYF. The CDR3 nucleotides read TGTGCCAGCAGCAAAGTAGGGGCGGAGACCCAGTACTTC.

The chain employs TRBV6-1 and TRBJ1-1; TRBD1 agrees at 9 bases. Trimming cost V 5 bases and J 3 bases; bases outside gene matches: 4. The CDR3 extends over 14 amino acids. Germline values: CDR1 MNHNS, CDR2 SASEGT. In DNA, the CDR3 is TGTGCCAGCAGTTCAAGGACAGGGGACACTGAAGCTTTCTTT. Protein sequence: CASSSRTGDTEAFF.

The chain combines TRBV7-6 with TRBJ2-1; D is perhaps TRBD1 (6 bases). CDR3 length: 16 amino acids. Trimming took off 5 bases at V and 2 bases at J, with 16 bases between the two ends. Per the germline V gene, CDR1 is SGHVS and CDR2 is FNYEAQ. The CDR3 nucleotides read TGTGCCAGCAGCCATGAAGGGGGTATCGCCTACAATGAGCAGTTCTTC. Amino acids: CASSHEGGIAYNEQFF.

The chain carries TRBV5-1 and TRBJ2-3; D is possibly TRBD1 (7 bases). Germline V CDR1 and CDR2: SGHRS, YFSETQ. V lost 3 bases to trimming and J lost 0 bases, with 23 bases between them. The CDR3 sequence is 19 residues long. Written as DNA, the CDR3 is TGCGCCAGCAGCTCGGGGGACAGACGGTTGCGCACTAGCACAGATACGCAGTATTTT. Translation gives CASSSGDRRLRTSTDTQYF. The full variable domain, with the rest looked up from reference TRBV5-1 and TRBJ2-3, is KAGVTQTPRYLIKTRGQQVTLSCSPISGHRSVSWYQQTPGQGLQFLFEYFSETQRNKGNFPGRFSGRQFSNSRSEMNVSTLELGDSALYLCASSSGDRRLRTSTDTQYFGPGTRLTVL.

The chain combines TRBV19 with TRBJ2-7; D is uncertain. Trimming stripped 6 bases from V and 6 bases from J, with 15 bases between. CDR3 length equals 13 residues. CDR1 and CDR2 (germline): LNHDA, SQIVND (reference sequence). CDR3 sequence reads: CASRSLVGSEQYF. The CDR3 nucleotides read TGTGCCAGTAGATCGTTGGTAGGAAGCGAGCAGTACTTC.

V gene TRBV5-1 combines with J gene TRBJ1-2, with TRBD1 as a possible D gene (5 bases). The germline V gene has CDR1 SGHRS and CDR2 YFSETQ. The CDR3 runs 15 residues. Trimming shortened V by 2 bases and J by 4 bases, and 15 bases separated the two germline ends. The CDR3, as DNA: TGCGCCAGCAGCTTTGGGGCAGGGTCCTCCTATGGCTACACCTTC. This translates into CASSFGAGSSYGYTF.

J is TRBJ1-2 and V is TRBV4-1; no clear D. The CDR3 is made up of 15 amino acids. V lost 0 bases, J lost 4 bases, and 12 bases lay in between. Germline CDR1 is MGHRA and CDR2 is YSYEKL. The DNA of the CDR3 is TGCGCCAGCAGCCAAGAACTCAGGCAATTCTATGGCTACACCTTC. It specifies CASSQELRQFYGYTF.

CDR3 sequence: CASSLVGEETQYF. In DNA form, the CDR3 reads TGCGCCAGCAGCTTGGTGGGAGAAGAGACCCAGTACTTC. The chain is built from TRBV5-1 and TRBJ2-5, with a tentative D call TRBD2 (5 bases). This CDR3 comprises 13 residues. The germline V gene encodes CDR1 SGHRS and CDR2 YFSETQ. Trimming took 0 bases from V and 3 from J, leaving 6 bases between them.